Sequencing of this TCR beta chain was carried out in a study of blood T cell repertoires in COVID-19. Background on the study: Acute and convalescent COVID-19 specimens originated in the United States, Italy and Spain. T cells, B-cell-depleted T cells, or PBMCs supplied cDNA or gDNA.

The germline CDR1 and CDR2 sequences are SGHAT and FQNNGV. The CDR3 sequence is 16 residues long. The V gene end was trimmed by 5 bases and the J gene end by 0 bases; junction bases not matched to a gene: 6. Original handling: Estimation of nucleated cell counts was performed using reference gene primer amplification. The assay was immunoSEQ multiplex PCR, and TCRdb's table has in-frame clones only and misses some. V, J and clone size derive from that table, while D and trimming were established from the DNA sequence. Of more than 250,000 clones in the sample, roughly 90% were seen once. V is TRBV11-2 and J is TRBJ2-2; 7 nucleotides align to TRBD1. Sequencing was performed on peripheral blood. The clonotype comes from a man aged 18 to 29 who had recovered from COVID-19. This chain's CDR3 is CASSPMTGTNTGELFF. Written as DNA, the CDR3 is TGTGCCAGCAGCCCTATGACAGGGACGAACACCGGGGAGCTGTTTTTT.